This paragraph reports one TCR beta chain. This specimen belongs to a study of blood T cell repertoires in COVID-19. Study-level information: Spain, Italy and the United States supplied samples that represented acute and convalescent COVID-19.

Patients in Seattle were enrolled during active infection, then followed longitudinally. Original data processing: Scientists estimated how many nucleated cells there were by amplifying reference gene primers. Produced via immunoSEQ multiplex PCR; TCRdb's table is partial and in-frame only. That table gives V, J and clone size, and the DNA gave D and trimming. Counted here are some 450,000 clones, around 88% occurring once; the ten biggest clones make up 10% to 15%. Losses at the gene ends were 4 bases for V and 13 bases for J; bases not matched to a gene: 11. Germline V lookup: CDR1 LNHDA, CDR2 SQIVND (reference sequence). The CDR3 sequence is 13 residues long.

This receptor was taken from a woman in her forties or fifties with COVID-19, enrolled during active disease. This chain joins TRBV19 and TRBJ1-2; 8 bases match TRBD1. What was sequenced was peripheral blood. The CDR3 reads CASSTRTGNLPTF. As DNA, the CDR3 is TGTGCCAGTAGTACTCGGACAGGGAACCTCCCCACCTTC.